This TCR beta chain was recovered during a study of a mutant IDH1 vaccine in newly diagnosed glioma. Overall study: Most patients had received both radiotherapy and temozolomide, the prior options being radiotherapy, temozolomide, or both.

The time point is: baseline, week 1 (first vaccination visit). Stated treatment: pre-vaccination baseline after standard-of-care therapy. This clone came up a few times. Antigen: not known. Using immunoSEQ multiplex PCR, the repertoire was profiled, and TCRdb retains in-frame clones only, with some absent. The sample carries more than 50,000 clones, just over 85% recorded once. Notes on the study in general: Most patients, approximately 92%, showed vaccine-induced immune responses. Pseudoprogression seemingly bore no relation to changes in top peripheral T cell clonotypes.

The CDR3 covers 16 residues. J was trimmed by 1 base and V by 2 bases; bases with no gene match: 3. The germline V gene has CDR1 LNHNV and CDR2 YYDKDF (reference sequence). The TCR was taken from a man younger than 40 with glioma. The material sequenced was PBMCs, taken from a glioma patient treated with radiotherapy, temozolomide or both. The V and J genes are TRBV15 and TRBJ1-5; 9 bases map to TRBD1. The CDR3 loop is CATSRPGQGSNQPQHF. The DNA for the CDR3 is TGTGCCACCAGCAGACCGGGACAGGGAAGCAATCAGCCCCAGCATTTT.